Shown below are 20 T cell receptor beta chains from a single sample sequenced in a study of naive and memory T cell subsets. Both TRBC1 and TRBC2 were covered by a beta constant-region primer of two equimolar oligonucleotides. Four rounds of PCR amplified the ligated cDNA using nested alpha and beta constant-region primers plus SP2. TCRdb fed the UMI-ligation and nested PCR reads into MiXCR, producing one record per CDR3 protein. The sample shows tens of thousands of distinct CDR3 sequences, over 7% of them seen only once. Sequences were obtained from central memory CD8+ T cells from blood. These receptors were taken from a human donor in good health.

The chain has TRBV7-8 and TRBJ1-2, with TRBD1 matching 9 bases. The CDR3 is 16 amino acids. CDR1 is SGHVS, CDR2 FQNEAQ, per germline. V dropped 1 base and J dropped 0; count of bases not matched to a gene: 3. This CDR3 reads CASSLGTGEANYGYTF. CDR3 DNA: TGTGCCAGCAGCTTAGGGACAGGGGAAGCTAACTATGGCTACACCTTC.

This chain's CDR3 is CASSLAGVEDEQYF. The CDR3 DNA follows: TGCGCCAGCAGCTTGGCCGGGGTGGAGGACGAGCAGTACTTC. V usage is TRBV5-1 and J usage is TRBJ2-7; D may be TRBD2 (5 bases). There are 14 residues in the CDR3. The V gene lost 0 bases and the J gene lost 5 bases, with 12 bases spanning the gap. Germline assignment: CDR1 SGHRS and CDR2 YFSETQ.

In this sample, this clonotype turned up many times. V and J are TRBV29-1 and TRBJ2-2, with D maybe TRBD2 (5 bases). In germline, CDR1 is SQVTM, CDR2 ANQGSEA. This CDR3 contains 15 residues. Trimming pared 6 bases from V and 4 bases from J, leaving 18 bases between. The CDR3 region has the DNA TGCAGCGTCCACCCGGCGGAGGAGGCCACCGGGGAGCTGTTTTTT. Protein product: CSVHPAEEATGELFF.

This chain's CDR3 is CASSQDERLVGFYNEQFF. DNA of the CDR3: TGCGCCAGCAGCCAAGATGAAAGGCTAGTGGGATTTTACAATGAGCAGTTCTTC. The gene calls are TRBV4-1 and TRBJ2-1; D gene ambiguous. Germline V gene sequence: CDR1 MGHRA, CDR2 YSYEKL. This CDR3 is built from 18 residues. Between the trimmed V and J ends, which lost 0 bases and 4 bases, there was a span of 19 bases.

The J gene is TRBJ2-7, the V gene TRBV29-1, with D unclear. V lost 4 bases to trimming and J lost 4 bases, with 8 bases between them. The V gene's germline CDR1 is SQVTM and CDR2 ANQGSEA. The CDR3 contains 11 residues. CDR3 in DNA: TGCAGCGTTGTACTAACTTACGAGCAGTACTTC. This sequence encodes CSVVLTYEQYF.

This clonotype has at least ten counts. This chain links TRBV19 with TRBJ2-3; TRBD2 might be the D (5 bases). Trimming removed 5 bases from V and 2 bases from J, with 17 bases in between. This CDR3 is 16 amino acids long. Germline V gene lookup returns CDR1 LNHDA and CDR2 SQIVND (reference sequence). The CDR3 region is CASSVPSSDPTDTQYF. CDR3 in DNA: TGTGCCAGTAGTGTCCCCAGTAGCGACCCCACAGATACGCAGTATTTT.

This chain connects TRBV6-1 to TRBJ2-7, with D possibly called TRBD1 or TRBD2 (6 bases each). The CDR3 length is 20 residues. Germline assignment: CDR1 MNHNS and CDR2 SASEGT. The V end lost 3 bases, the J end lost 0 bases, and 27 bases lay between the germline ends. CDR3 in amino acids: CASSDRLGFHGGVSSYEQYF. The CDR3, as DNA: TGTGCCAGCAGTGATCGTCTGGGATTCCACGGGGGCGTAAGCTCCTACGAGCAGTACTTC.

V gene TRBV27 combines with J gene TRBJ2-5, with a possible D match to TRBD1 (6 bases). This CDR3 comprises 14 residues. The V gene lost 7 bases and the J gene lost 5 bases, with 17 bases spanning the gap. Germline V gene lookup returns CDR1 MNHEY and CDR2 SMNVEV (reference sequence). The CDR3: CASMTGGGTETQYF. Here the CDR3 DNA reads TGTGCCAGCATGACAGGTGGGGGTACGGAGACCCAGTACTTC.

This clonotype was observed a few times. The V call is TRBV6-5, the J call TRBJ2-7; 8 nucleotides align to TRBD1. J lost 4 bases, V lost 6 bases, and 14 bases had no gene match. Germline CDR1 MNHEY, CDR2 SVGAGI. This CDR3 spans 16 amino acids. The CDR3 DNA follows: TGTGCCAGCAGCCCGATGTCGGGGACAGGCGGTTACGAGCAGTACTTC. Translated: CASSPMSGTGGYEQYF.

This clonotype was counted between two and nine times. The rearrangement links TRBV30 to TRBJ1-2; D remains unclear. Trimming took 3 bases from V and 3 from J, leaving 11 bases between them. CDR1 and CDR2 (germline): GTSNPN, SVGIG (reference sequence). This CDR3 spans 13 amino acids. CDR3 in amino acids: CAWRLRIHYGYTF. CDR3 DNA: TGTGCCTGGAGATTGCGGATCCACTATGGCTACACCTTC.

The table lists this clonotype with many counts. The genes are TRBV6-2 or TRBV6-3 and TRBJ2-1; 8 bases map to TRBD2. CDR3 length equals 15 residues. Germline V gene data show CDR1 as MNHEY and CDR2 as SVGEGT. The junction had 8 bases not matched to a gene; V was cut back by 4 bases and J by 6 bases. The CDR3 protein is CASSSGERESNEQFF. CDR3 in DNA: TGTGCCAGCAGTTCGGGGGAGCGGGAGTCCAATGAGCAGTTCTTC.

CDR3 protein: CASRPGLITWEQYF. CDR3 sequence (DNA): TGTGCCAGCAGACCGGGACTGATTACGTGGGAGCAGTACTTC. The chain employs TRBV28 and TRBJ2-7, with D possibly being TRBD2 (6 bases). Trimming took off 6 bases at V and 7 bases at J, with 19 bases between the two ends. This CDR3 has 14 amino acids. Germline V gene data show CDR1 as MDHEN and CDR2 as SYDVKM.

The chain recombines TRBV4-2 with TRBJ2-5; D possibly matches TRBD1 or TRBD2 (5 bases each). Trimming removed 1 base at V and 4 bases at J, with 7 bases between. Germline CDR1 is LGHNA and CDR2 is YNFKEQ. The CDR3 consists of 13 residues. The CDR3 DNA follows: TGTGCCAGCAGCCAAGGTGGGGGAGAGACCCAGTACTTC. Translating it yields CASSQGGGETQYF.

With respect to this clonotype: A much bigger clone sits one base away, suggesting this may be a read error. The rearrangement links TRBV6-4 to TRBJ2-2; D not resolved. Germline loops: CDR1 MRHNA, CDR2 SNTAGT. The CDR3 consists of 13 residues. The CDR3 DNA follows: TGTGCCAGCAGCCAAGAGTTTACCGAGGAGCTGTTTTTT. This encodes CASSQEFTEELFF.

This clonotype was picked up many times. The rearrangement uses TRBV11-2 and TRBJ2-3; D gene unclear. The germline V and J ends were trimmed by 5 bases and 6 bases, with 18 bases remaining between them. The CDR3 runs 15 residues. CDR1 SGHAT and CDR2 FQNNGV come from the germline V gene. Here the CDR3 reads CASSILASSMDTQYF. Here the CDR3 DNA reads TGTGCCAGCAGCATTTTGGCTAGTTCAATGGATACGCAGTATTTT.

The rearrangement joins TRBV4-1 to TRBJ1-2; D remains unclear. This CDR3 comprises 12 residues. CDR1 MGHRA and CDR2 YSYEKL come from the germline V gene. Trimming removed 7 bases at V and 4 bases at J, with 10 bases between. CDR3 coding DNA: TGCGCCAGCAAAGAAGGCAGCTATGGCTACACCTTC. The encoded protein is CASKEGSYGYTF.

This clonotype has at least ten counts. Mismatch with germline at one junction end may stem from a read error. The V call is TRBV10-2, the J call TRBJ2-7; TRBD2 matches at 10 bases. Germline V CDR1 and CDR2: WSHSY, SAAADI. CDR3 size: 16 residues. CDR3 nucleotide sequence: TGCGCCAGCAGTGAGTCAGGGACTAGCGCGCTTCGTTCGATCGGTTTC. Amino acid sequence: CASSESGTSALRSIGF.

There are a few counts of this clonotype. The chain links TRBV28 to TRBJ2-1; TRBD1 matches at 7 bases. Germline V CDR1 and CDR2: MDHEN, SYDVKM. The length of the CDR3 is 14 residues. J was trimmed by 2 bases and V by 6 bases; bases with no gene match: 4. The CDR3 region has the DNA TGTGCCAGCAGACCCCAGGGGGCCTACAATGAGCAGTTCTTC. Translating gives CASRPQGAYNEQFF. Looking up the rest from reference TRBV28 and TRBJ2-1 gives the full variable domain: DVKVTQSSRYLVKRTGEKVFLECVQDMDHENMFWYRQDPGLGLRLIYFSYDVKMKEKGDIPEGYSVSREKKERFSLILESASTNQTSMYLCASRPQGAYNEQFFGPGTRLTVL.

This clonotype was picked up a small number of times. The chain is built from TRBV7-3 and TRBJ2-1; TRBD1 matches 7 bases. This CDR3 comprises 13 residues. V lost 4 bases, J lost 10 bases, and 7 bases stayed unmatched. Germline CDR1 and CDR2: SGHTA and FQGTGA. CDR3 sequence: CASSSQGSEEQFF. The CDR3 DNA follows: TGTGCCAGCAGCTCACAGGGGTCGGAGGAGCAGTTCTTC. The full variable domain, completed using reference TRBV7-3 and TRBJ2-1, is GAGVSQTPSNKVTEKGKYVELRCDPISGHTALYWYRQSLGQGPEFLIYFQGTGAADDSGLPNDRFFAVRPEGSVSTLKIQRTERGDSAVYLCASSSQGSEEQFFGPGTRLTVL.

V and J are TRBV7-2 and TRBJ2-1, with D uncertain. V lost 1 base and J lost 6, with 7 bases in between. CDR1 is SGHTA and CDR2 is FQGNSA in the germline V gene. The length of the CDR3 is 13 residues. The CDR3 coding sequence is TGTGCCAGCAGCTTAGACCCCTCCAATGAGCAGTTCTTC. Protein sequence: CASSLDPSNEQFF.